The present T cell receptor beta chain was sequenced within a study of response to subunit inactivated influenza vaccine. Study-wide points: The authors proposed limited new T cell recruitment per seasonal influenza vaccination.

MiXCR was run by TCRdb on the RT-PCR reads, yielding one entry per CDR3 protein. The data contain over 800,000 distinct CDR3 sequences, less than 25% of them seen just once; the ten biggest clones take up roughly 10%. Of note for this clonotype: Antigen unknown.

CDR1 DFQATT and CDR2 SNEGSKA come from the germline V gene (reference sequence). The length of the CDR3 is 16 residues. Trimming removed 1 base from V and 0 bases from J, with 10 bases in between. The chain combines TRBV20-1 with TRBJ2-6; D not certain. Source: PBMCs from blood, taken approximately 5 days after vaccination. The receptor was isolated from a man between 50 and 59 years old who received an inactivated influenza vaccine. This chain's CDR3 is CSARVQSPSGANVLTF. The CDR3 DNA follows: TGCAGTGCTAGAGTGCAGTCCCCCTCTGGGGCCAACGTCCTGACTTTC.